The 10 T cell receptor beta chains below were found in one sample sequenced in a study of blood T cell repertoires in COVID-19. The assay was immunoSEQ multiplex PCR, and TCRdb's table has in-frame clones only and misses some. The sample carries fewer than 300,000 clones, 75% to 95% recorded once. Sequencing was performed on peripheral blood. These receptors were collected from a person under 35 with COVID-19, enrolled during active disease.

This chain connects TRBV6-5 to TRBJ2-3; the match to TRBD1 covers 7 bases. V lost 8 bases, J lost 4 bases, and 12 bases stayed unmatched. This CDR3 has 15 amino acids. Germline V gene sequence: CDR1 MNHEY, CDR2 SVGAGI. The CDR3 DNA reads as TGTGCCAGCGGATGGACAGGAGGAAGGGCAGATACGCAGTATTTT. It specifies CASGWTGGRADTQYF.

Only a few counts were recorded for this clone. This chain connects TRBV5-1 to TRBJ1-1; D is ambiguous. The CDR3 sequence is 13 residues long. The germline V gene has CDR1 SGHRS and CDR2 YFSETQ. The ends were cut back, 0 bases at V and 7 bases at J, with 10 bases in the middle. The CDR3 coding sequence is TGCGCCAGCAGCTTGGCCGACAAAATTGAAGCTTTCTTT. Translation gives CASSLADKIEAFF. The full variable domain, rest sourced from reference TRBV5-1 and TRBJ1-1, is KAGVTQTPRYLIKTRGQQVTLSCSPISGHRSVSWYQQTPGQGLQFLFEYFSETQRNKGNFPGRFSGRQFSNSRSEMNVSTLELGDSALYLCASSLADKIEAFFGQGTRLTVV.

The rearrangement links TRBV24-1 to TRBJ2-7; TRBD1 might be the D (6 bases). V lost 4 bases and J 6 bases, leaving 15 bases between the germline ends. The CDR3 has 14 amino acids. Germline assignment: CDR1 KGHDR and CDR2 SFDVKD. The DNA for the CDR3 is TGTGCCACCAGTGACGGACAGTCCTACGTCGAGCAGTACTTC. Amino acid sequence: CATSDGQSYVEQYF.

This chain joins TRBV2 and TRBJ1-6; TRBD1 aligns across 9 bases. Germline-derived CDR1 and CDR2 are SNHLY and FYNNEI. The junction had 11 bases not matched to a gene; V was cut back by 7 bases and J by 10 bases. The CDR3 is 15 amino acids. The DNA of the CDR3 is TGTGCCAGCATGGGCCGGGACAGGGATCCCTCACCCCTCCACTTT. Its protein product is CASMGRDRDPSPLHF.

The chain carries TRBV6-1 and TRBJ1-2; D is unclear. Germline CDR1 and CDR2: MNHNS and SASEGT. V lost 3 bases and J lost 5, with 13 bases in between. The CDR3 loop spans 14 amino acids. CDR3 in amino acids: CASSDAGRRYGYTF. CDR3 DNA sequence: TGTGCCAGCAGTGACGCCGGGAGGCGATATGGCTACACCTTC.

Remarks on this clone: Compared with germline, one end of the junction differs, possibly owing to a read error. The J gene is TRBJ2-7, the V gene TRBV5-1, with D possibly TRBD1 on 7 matching bases. Germline V gene sequence: CDR1 SGHRS, CDR2 YFSETQ. The CDR3 has 15 amino acids. CDR3 residues: CASSLDQGDSHEQYF. Written as DNA, the CDR3 is TGCGCCAGCAGCTTGGACCAGGGGGACTCCCACGAGCAGTACTTC.

CDR3: CASVGLAAFGEQFF. Here the CDR3 DNA reads TGTGCTAGTGTAGGACTAGCGGCTTTTGGGGAACAGTTCTTC. The chain has TRBV12-5 and TRBJ2-1; 10 nucleotides align to TRBD2. The CDR3 loop spans 14 amino acids. The V gene's germline CDR1 is LGHNT and CDR2 FRNRAP. J gave up 13 bases and V 7 bases, and 13 bases lay outside the gene matches.

CDR3 DNA sequence: TGTGCCACCAGTGATGGGCCGGGACAGGCCCGGACTAGCGGGAGCATGGGGTCCTACAATGAGCAGTTCTTC. Translated: CATSDGPGQARTSGSMGSYNEQFF. This chain connects TRBV24-1 to TRBJ2-1; 13 bases are shared with TRBD2. The CDR3 is 24 amino acids. Looked up from germline, CDR1 is KGHDR and CDR2 is SFDVKD. V shed 3 bases and J 1 base; nucleotides not matched to a gene: 23.

CDR3 bases: TGTGCCAGCAGCCCTAACAGGGAAACCATATATTTT. This encodes CASSPNRETIYF. J is TRBJ1-3 and V is TRBV3-1 (or the pseudogene TRBV3-2), with D perhaps TRBD1 (6 bases). The CDR3 is made up of 12 amino acids. The germline gives CDR1 LGHDT, CDR2 YNNKEL (reference sequence). The germline V and J ends were trimmed by 4 bases and 10 bases, with 11 bases remaining between them.

This sequence joins TRBV3-1 (or the pseudogene TRBV3-2) and TRBJ2-3; D gene uncertain. V was cut by 6 bases and J by 6 bases, with 10 bases left in between. The CDR3 loop spans 12 amino acids. Germline V CDR1 and CDR2: LGHDT, YNNKEL (reference sequence). CDR3 in amino acids: CASSGGTDTQYF. CDR3 DNA: TGTGCCAGCAGTGGCGGAACCGATACGCAGTATTTT.